The entry below describes one T cell receptor (beta chain). As yet, its antigen is unknown. This entry belongs to a study of CD8 T cells in ankylosing spondylitis. Notes on the study in general: A motif of eight highly homologous TCR beta variants was seen as apparently characteristic of ankylosing spondylitis blood.

A single record per CDR3 protein comes from TCRdb applying MiXCR to the 5' RACE reads. The table lists 250,000 to 400,000 distinct CDR3 sequences, roughly 12% of them singletons. From germline, CDR1 is DFQATT and CDR2 SNEGSKA (reference sequence). The V end lost 4 bases, the J end lost 4 bases, and 13 bases lay between the germline ends. The CDR3 sequence is 14 residues long. Material for sequencing was blood, either unsorted or a sorted T cell fraction (not recorded which). The clonotype comes from a female donor with ankylosing spondylitis or in good health (not recorded which). The V and J genes are TRBV20-1 and TRBJ2-2; a weak D match, TRBD1 (5 bases). DNA for the CDR3: TGCAGTGCTATAAAACAGGAAACCACCGGGGAGCTGTTTTTT. It is translated as CSAIKQETTGELFF.